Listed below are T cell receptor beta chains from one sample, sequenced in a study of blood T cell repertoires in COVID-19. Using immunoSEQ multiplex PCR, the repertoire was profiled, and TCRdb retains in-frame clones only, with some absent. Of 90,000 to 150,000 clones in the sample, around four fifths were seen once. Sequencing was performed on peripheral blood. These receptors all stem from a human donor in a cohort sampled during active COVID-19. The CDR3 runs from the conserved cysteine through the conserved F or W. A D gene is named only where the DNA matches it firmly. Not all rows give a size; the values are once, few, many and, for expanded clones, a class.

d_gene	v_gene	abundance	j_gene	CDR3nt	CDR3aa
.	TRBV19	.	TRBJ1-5	TGTGCCAGTAGTTTCAATGCAGGTCAGCCCCAGCATTTT	CASSFNAGQPQHF
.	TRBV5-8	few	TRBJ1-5	TGTGCCAGCAGCCCCATCTTCGGAAGGGGTCCGAATCAGCCCCAGCATTTT	CASSPIFGRGPNQPQHF
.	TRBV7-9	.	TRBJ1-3	TGTGCCAGCAGTCCCCCTCCGGGAAACACCATATATTTT	CASSPPPGNTIYF
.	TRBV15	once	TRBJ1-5	TGTGCCACCAGCAGAGACCGGGGACTACAGCCCCAGCATTTT	CATSRDRGLQPQHF
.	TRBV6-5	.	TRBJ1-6	TGTGCCAGCAGTTACGGCAGGGATGCCTATAATTCACCCCTCCACTTT	CASSYGRDAYNSPLHF
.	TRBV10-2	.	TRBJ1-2	TGCGCCAGCAGTGAGATCGAAAGCGCAGGGATAGGCTACACCTTC	CASSEIESAGIGYTF
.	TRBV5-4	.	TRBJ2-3	TGTGCCAGCAGCCCGGGCGGGGTCCCAAAAAGTACGCAGTATTTT	CASSPGGVPKSTQYF
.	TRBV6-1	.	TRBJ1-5	TGTGCCAGCAGTGAAGTCTTCCAGATTAATAGCAATCAGCCCCAGCATTTT	CASSEVFQINSNQPQHF
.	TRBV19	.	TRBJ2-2	TGTGCCAGTAGTATAGATCATTCGGTCCCCGGGGAGCTGTTTTTT	CASSIDHSVPGELFF
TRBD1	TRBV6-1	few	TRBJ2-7	TGTGCCAGCAGTGAAATCTGGACAGGGCCCTACGAGCAGTACTTC	CASSEIWTGPYEQYF
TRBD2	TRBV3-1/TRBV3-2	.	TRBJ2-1	TGTGCCAGCAGCCAGGTAGCGGGGGGACTCCAGTTCTTC	CASSQVAGGLQFF
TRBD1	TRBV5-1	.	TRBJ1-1	TGCGCCAGCAGCATGGACAGGGTAGGATTGGACACTGAAGCTTTCTTT	CASSMDRVGLDTEAFF
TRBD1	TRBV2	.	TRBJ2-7	TGTGCCAGCAATAGGGACAGGGGGTACGAGCAGTACTTC	CASNRDRGYEQYF
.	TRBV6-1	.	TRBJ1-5	TGTGCCAGCAGTGAATACAGCTTTTATAGCAATCAGCCCCAGCATTTT	CASSEYSFYSNQPQHF
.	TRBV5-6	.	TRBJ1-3	TGTGCCAGCAGCACCAGAGGGTTGAGCTCTGGAAACACCATATATTTT	CASSTRGLSSGNTIYF
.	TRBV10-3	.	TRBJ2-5	TGTGCCATCAGTGAGTCTGTGCAGGGGACGGAGACCCAGTACTTC	CAISESVQGTETQYF
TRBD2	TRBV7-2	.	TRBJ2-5	TGTGCCAGCAGCTTAGTAGCGGGGTCAGGGGAGACCCAGTACTTC	CASSLVAGSGETQYF
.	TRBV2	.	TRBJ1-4	TGTGCCAGCAGTGAAAACAGGGCCGCTAATGAAAAACTGTTTTTT	CASSENRAANEKLFF
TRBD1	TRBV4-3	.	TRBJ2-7	TGCGCCAGCAGCCAAGATCCCGGGACAGGGACCTACGAGCAGTACTTC	CASSQDPGTGTYEQYF
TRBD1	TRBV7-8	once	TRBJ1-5	TGTGCCAGCAGCGCAACTGACAGGGGGCGTCAGCCCCAGCATTTT	CASSATDRGRQPQHF
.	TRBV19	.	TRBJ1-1	TGTGCCAGTAGTATCCCCCACAGGGCAACTGAAGCTTTCTTT	CASSIPHRATEAFF
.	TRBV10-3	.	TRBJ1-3	TGTGCCATCAGGGACAGCTTCTCTGGAAACACCATATATTTT	CAIRDSFSGNTIYF
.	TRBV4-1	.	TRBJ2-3	TGCGCCAGCAGCCCGATGACTGGAGGCAGCACAGATACGCAGTATTTT	CASSPMTGGSTDTQYF
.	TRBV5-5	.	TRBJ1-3	TGTGCCAGCAGCCGAGACAGGACCTCTGGAAACACCATATATTTT	CASSRDRTSGNTIYF
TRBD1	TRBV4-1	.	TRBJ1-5	TGCGCCAGCAGCCAAGTTTGGACAGGCAGCAATCAGCCCCAGCATTTT	CASSQVWTGSNQPQHF
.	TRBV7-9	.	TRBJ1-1	TGTGCCAGCAGCTTCGACACTGAAGCTTTCTTT	CASSFDTEAFF
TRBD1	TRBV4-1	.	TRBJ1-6	TGCGCCAGCAGCCGAGAGGACAGGCCGCTAGATAATTCACCCCTCCACTTT	CASSREDRPLDNSPLHF
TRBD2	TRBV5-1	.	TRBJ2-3	TGCGCCAGCAGCCTGGGGACTAGTGAGGATACGCAGTATTTT	CASSLGTSEDTQYF
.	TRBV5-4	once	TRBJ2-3	TGTGCCAGCAGCTGGGGACTGGGCACAGATACGCAGTATTTT	CASSWGLGTDTQYF
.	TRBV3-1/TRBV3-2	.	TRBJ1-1	TGTGCCAGCAGCCAAGGTGTAGAGGGAACTGAAGCTTTCTTT	CASSQGVEGTEAFF
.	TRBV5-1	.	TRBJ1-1	TGCGCCAGCAGCTTACGGGAGGGGAACACTGAAGCTTTCTTT	CASSLREGNTEAFF